These 28 T cell receptor beta chains came from one sample sequenced in a study of T cells after yellow fever vaccination. Via MiXCR, TCRdb re-called the 5' RACE reads, giving one row per CDR3 protein. Among about 96,000 distinct CDR3 sequences, roughly 9% were seen once, and the ten largest hold approximately 15%. Material: CD8+ T cells not binding an NS4B(214-222) dextramer, sorted from PBMCs, obtained more than 13 days after the first yellow fever vaccination. The receptor set was obtained from a man between 18 and 29 years old who received the YFV17D yellow fever vaccine.

The gene calls are TRBV5-1 and TRBJ2-5, with D uncertain. Germline CDR1 SGHRS, CDR2 YFSETQ. The CDR3 extends over 13 amino acids. V dropped 2 bases and J dropped 5 bases, with 10 bases sitting between them. The CDR3 nucleotides are TGCGCCAGCAGCTTCAGAGCTGGGGAGACCCAGTACTTC. This codes for CASSFRAGETQYF.

This clonotype appeared a few times. CDR3 protein: CASSLPIGADYGYTF. Written as DNA, the CDR3 is TGTGCCAGCAGCCTCCCTATAGGGGCGGACTATGGCTACACCTTC. The genes are TRBV7-9 and TRBJ1-2; D possibly corresponds to TRBD1 (5 bases). The germline V gene has CDR1 SEHNR and CDR2 FQNEAQ (reference sequence). V dropped 5 bases and J dropped 3 bases, with 16 bases sitting between them. The length of the CDR3 is 15 residues.

CDR3 in DNA: TGTGCCAGCAGCTCCGGGACAGTCGAGCAGTACTTC. Translation: CASSSGTVEQYF. This chain connects TRBV7-8 to TRBJ2-7; 7 nucleotides match TRBD1. The germline V gene has CDR1 SGHVS and CDR2 FQNEAQ. The CDR3 length is 12 residues. Trimming cost V 4 bases and J 6 bases; bases outside gene matches: 3. Complete variable domain (other parts from reference TRBV7-8 and TRBJ2-7): GAGVSQSPRYKVAKRGQDVALRCDPISGHVSLFWYQQALGQGPEFLTYFQNEAQLDKSGLPSDRFFAERPEGSVSTLKIQRTQQEDSAVYLCASSSGTVEQYFGPGTRLTVT.

This chain links TRBV28 with TRBJ2-1; D is undetermined. The CDR3 runs to 13 residues. The V end lost 5 bases, the J end lost 7 bases, and 12 bases lay between the germline ends. Germline assignment: CDR1 MDHEN and CDR2 SYDVKM. CDR3 loop: CASSPLWANEQFF. CDR3 sequence (DNA): TGTGCCAGCAGTCCTCTGTGGGCGAATGAGCAGTTCTTC.

This clonotype was found a few times. This chain links TRBV4-3 with TRBJ2-7; D is ambiguous. This CDR3 has 14 amino acids. The germline V and J ends were trimmed by 1 base and 1 base, with 8 bases remaining between them. Looked up from germline, CDR1 is LGHNA and CDR2 is YSLEER. The CDR3 loop is CASSQGLGSYEQYV. CDR3 nucleotide sequence: TGCGCCAGCAGCCAAGGCCTCGGGTCCTACGAGCAGTACGTC.

Only a few counts were recorded for this clonotype. The chain uses TRBV6-1 and TRBJ1-5, with 10 bases fitting TRBD1. The germline gives CDR1 MNHNS, CDR2 SASEGT. The CDR3 runs 16 residues. V shed 6 bases and J 3 bases; nucleotides not matched to a gene: 8. The CDR3 is CASRSGTGELNQPQHF. The DNA of the CDR3 is TGTGCCAGCAGGAGCGGGACAGGGGAACTCAATCAGCCCCAGCATTTT.

As regards this clonotype: This may stem from a read error, because a much larger clone lies one nucleotide away. The chain recombines TRBV4-1 with TRBJ2-1, with 9 bases identical to TRBD2. This CDR3 has 15 amino acids. Germline CDR1 MGHRA, CDR2 YSYEKL. Here the CDR3 reads CASSQDAGGYNERFF. Written as DNA, the CDR3 is TGCGCCAGCAGTCAAGATGCGGGGGGGTACAATGAGCGGTTCTTC.

This clonotype was seen at least ten times. This rearrangement joins TRBV12-3 or TRBV12-4 to TRBJ2-2; tentatively, D is TRBD1 or TRBD2 (5 bases each). CDR3 length: 15 residues. V lost 5 bases, J lost 2 bases, and 12 bases lay in between. CDR3: CASSLGTVNTGELFF. CDR3 bases: TGTGCCAGCAGTCTGGGGACGGTAAACACCGGGGAGCTGTTTTTT.

The V and J genes are TRBV20-1 and TRBJ2-3; the D call may be TRBD1 or TRBD2 (5 bases each). V shed 5 bases and J shed 2 bases, with 17 bases lying between them. The CDR3 has 15 amino acids. Germline V lookup: CDR1 DFQATT, CDR2 SNEGSKA (reference sequence). The CDR3 nucleotides read TGCAGTGCTGGGGGACGGGACCAACTCACAGATACGCAGTATTTT. Protein: CSAGGRDQLTDTQYF.

This clonotype was detected ten times or more. This chain connects TRBV7-9 to TRBJ2-1, with 9 bases lining up with TRBD1. J gave up 3 bases and V 4 bases, and 10 bases lay outside the gene matches. This CDR3 is 17 amino acids long. Germline V gene lookup returns CDR1 SEHNR and CDR2 FQNEAQ (reference sequence). The CDR3 reads CASSSTGGTINYNEQFF. The CDR3 DNA reads TGTGCCAGCAGCTCTACAGGGGGCACGATAAACTACAATGAGCAGTTCTTC. The full variable domain, rest sourced from reference TRBV7-9 and TRBJ2-1, is DTGVSQNPRHKITKRGQNVTFRCDPISEHNRLYWYRQTLGQGPEFLTYFQNEAQLEKSRLLSDRFSAERPKGSFSTLEIQRTEQGDSAMYLCASSSTGGTINYNEQFFGPGTRLTVL.

This clonotype was found a few times. CDR3 nucleotides: TGCAGTGCTAGAGTTTTGAACACTGAAGCTTTCTTT. Protein product: CSARVLNTEAFF. The chain is built from TRBV20-1 and TRBJ1-1; D uncertain. In germline, CDR1 is DFQATT, CDR2 SNEGSKA (reference sequence). CDR3 length: 12 residues. Between the trimmed V and J ends, which lost 1 base and 0 bases, there was a span of 3 bases.

CDR3: CASSHGTDINQPQHF. Written as DNA, the CDR3 is TGTGCCAGCAGCCACGGGACAGACATCAATCAGCCCCAGCATTTT. The chain carries TRBV5-5 and TRBJ1-5; 7 bases match TRBD1. Germline V lookup: CDR1 SGHKS, CDR2 YYEKEE (reference sequence). CDR3 length: 15 amino acids. V lost 4 bases, J lost 3 bases, and 7 bases stayed unmatched.

This clonotype was detected many times. The CDR3 region has the DNA TGTGCCAGCAGTGACTCGACTAGCGGGGGGGCTGAGCAGTTCTTC. Translated: CASSDSTSGGAEQFF. The chain employs TRBV6-4 and TRBJ2-1; TRBD2 matches at 14 bases. The CDR3 is 15 amino acids. After removal of 0 bases from V and 9 bases from J, the junction contained 1 base not matched to a gene. Germline-derived CDR1 and CDR2 are MRHNA and SNTAGT.

To note about this clonotype: A read error may be the cause here, since a much bigger clone is one base away. The V call is TRBV28, the J call TRBJ2-3, with 10 positions matching TRBD2. Germline V gene sequence: CDR1 MDHEN, CDR2 SYDVKM. The length of the CDR3 is 18 residues. In DNA form, the CDR3 reads TGTGCCAGCAGTTATCCACCTAGCGGGGGCCTCAGCATAGATACGCAGTATTTT. Residues: CASSYPPSGGLSIDTQYF. Full variable domain (remainder filled in from reference TRBV28 and TRBJ2-3): DVKVTQSSRYLVKRTGEKVFLECVQDMDHENMFWYRQDPGLGLRLIYFSYDVKMKEKGDIPEGYSVSREKKERFSLILESASTNQTSMYLCASSYPPSGGLSIDTQYFGPGTRLTVL.

This clonotype was seen only a few times. This chain links TRBV12-3 or TRBV12-4 with TRBJ2-5; 8 bases fit TRBD2. V was clipped by 8 bases and J by 4 bases; unmatched bases: 9. The CDR3 has 14 residues. The CDR3 is CASESGGLGETQYF. CDR3 nucleotide sequence: TGTGCCAGCGAGTCGGGGGGGCTAGGAGAGACCCAGTACTTC.

In this sample, this clonotype turned up a few times. The chain uses TRBV4-3 and TRBJ1-2; TRBD1 matches 9 bases. The CDR3 extends over 16 amino acids. The V segment lost 1 base and the J segment 5 bases; nucleotides outside the gene matches: 8. Germline V gene lookup returns CDR1 LGHNA and CDR2 YSLEER. The CDR3 sequence is CASSQGGQGGEYGYTF. The CDR3 DNA reads as TGCGCCAGCAGCCAAGGGGGACAGGGAGGTGAATATGGCTACACCTTC.

V usage is TRBV7-9 and J usage is TRBJ2-5; a possible D gene is TRBD2 (5 bases). This CDR3 is built from 13 residues. From germline, CDR1 is SEHNR and CDR2 FQNEAQ (reference sequence). V shed 8 bases and J shed 5 bases, with 15 bases lying between them. The CDR3 nucleotides are TGTGCCAGCTCCCGGGAATGGGCTGAGACCCAGTACTTC. Protein: CASSREWAETQYF.

This chain uses TRBV28 with TRBJ2-1; D remains unclear. This CDR3 has 14 amino acids. Trimming cost V 3 bases and J 8 bases, with 14 bases left between them. CDR1 is MDHEN, CDR2 SYDVKM, per germline. The CDR3 bases are TGTGCCAGCAGTTTCCCCCGAGTAGTGGATGAGCAGTTCTTC. This encodes CASSFPRVVDEQFF.

This clonotype was detected a few times. The chain joins TRBV6-5 to TRBJ2-7, with D possibly being TRBD2 (6 bases). V was clipped by 1 base and J by 1 base, with 11 bases between them. In germline, CDR1 is MNHEY, CDR2 SVGAGI. The CDR3 has 15 amino acids. The CDR3 loop reads CASSYFGSGSYEQYF. Here the CDR3 DNA reads TGTGCCAGCAGTTACTTCGGTAGCGGATCCTACGAGCAGTACTTC.

This chain joins TRBV10-3 and TRBJ2-2, with 7 bases lining up with TRBD1. The CDR3 is 14 residues long. CDR1 is ENHRY and CDR2 is SYGVKD in the germline V gene. The V segment lost 6 bases and the J segment 5 bases; nucleotides outside the gene matches: 6. The CDR3 loop is CAIRGDRATGELFF. The CDR3 DNA follows: TGTGCCATCAGGGGCGACAGGGCGACCGGGGAGCTGTTTTTT.

This clonotype has just one count. The rearrangement uses TRBV5-1 and TRBJ1-5, with D hard to call. Germline V gives CDR1 SGHRS, CDR2 YFSETQ. V was pared by 4 bases and J by 0 bases, with 17 bases between. The CDR3 extends over 17 amino acids. CDR3 residues: CASSRRKDLYSNQPQHF. The CDR3 DNA reads as TGCGCCAGCAGCAGACGGAAGGACTTATATAGCAATCAGCCCCAGCATTTT.

The J gene is TRBJ2-3, the V gene TRBV2; no definite D call. The germline V gene has CDR1 SNHLY and CDR2 FYNNEI. The CDR3 has 13 residues. V gave up 11 bases and J gave up 4 bases, with 16 bases separating them. The CDR3: CAGIGQVSDTQYF. The CDR3 bases are TGTGCCGGCATCGGGCAGGTCTCAGATACGCAGTATTTT.

This clonotype was seen once. This chain joins TRBV27 and TRBJ1-5; D is uncertain. Trimming cost V 6 bases and J 6 bases, with 18 bases left between them. This CDR3 has 15 residues. Germline V gene lookup returns CDR1 MNHEY and CDR2 SMNVEV (reference sequence). The CDR3 reads CASSTRRVNGQPQHF. The CDR3 DNA follows: TGTGCCAGCAGCACCAGGCGCGTAAATGGTCAGCCCCAGCATTTT.

Only a few counts were recorded for this clonotype. The CDR3: CASQPRGYSNQPQHF. In nucleotides, the CDR3 is TGTGCCAGCCAACCTCGAGGTTATAGCAATCAGCCCCAGCATTTT. The J gene is TRBJ1-5, the V gene TRBV12-3 or TRBV12-4; D remains unclear. V was trimmed by 8 bases and J by 0 bases, leaving 14 bases between them. This CDR3 contains 15 residues.

This sequence joins TRBV6-5 and TRBJ1-6; D unresolved. The germline CDR1 and CDR2 sequences are MNHEY and SVGAGI. The CDR3 consists of 19 residues. V dropped 0 bases and J dropped 0 bases, with 15 bases sitting between them. The CDR3: CASSYSISRSSSYNSPLHF. DNA of the CDR3: TGTGCCAGCAGTTACTCGATAAGTCGGAGTAGCTCCTATAATTCACCCCTCCACTTT.

This clonotype was observed a handful of times. This sequence joins TRBV9 and TRBJ1-2; D is undetermined. The V end was cut by 0 bases, the J end by 5 bases, with 14 bases between. Per germline, CDR1 SGDLS and CDR2 YYNGEE. CDR3 length: 15 amino acids. The CDR3 sequence: CASSVGFEVEYGYTF. CDR3 nucleotides: TGTGCCAGCAGCGTAGGATTTGAGGTTGAATATGGCTACACCTTC.

Only a few counts were recorded for this clonotype. The rearrangement links TRBV7-9 to TRBJ1-1; no definite D call. The CDR3 is made up of 16 amino acids. The V end lost 0 bases, the J end lost 1 base, and 12 bases lay between the germline ends. From germline, CDR1 is SEHNR and CDR2 FQNEAQ (reference sequence). The CDR3 sequence: CASSLARTSGNTEAFF. CDR3 DNA sequence: TGTGCCAGCAGCTTAGCGCGAACGTCGGGGAACACTGAAGCTTTCTTT.

This clonotype was recorded a few times. This chain joins TRBV27 and TRBJ1-5; no definite D call. The V end lost 5 bases, the J end lost 2 bases, and 7 bases lay between the germline ends. This CDR3 spans 13 amino acids. Germline CDR1 MNHEY, CDR2 SMNVEV (reference sequence). CDR3 nucleotides: TGTGCCAGCAGTGGGTTGGGCAATCAGCCCCAGCATTTT. It yields the protein CASSGLGNQPQHF.